The entry that follows covers one T cell receptor beta chain sequence. Antigen unknown. Trimming pared 7 bases from V and 2 bases from J, leaving 12 bases between. The CDR3 has 13 residues. In germline, CDR1 is MNHEY, CDR2 SVGEGT. TCRdb re-derived calls from the RT-PCR reads in MiXCR, one entry per CDR3 protein. The table has hundreds of thousands of distinct CDR3 sequences, over 25% seen once. The data originate from a study of response to subunit inactivated influenza vaccine. Whole-study results and caveats: The authors proposed limited new T cell recruitment per seasonal influenza vaccination.

The sequencing here drew on CD4+ T cells sorted from PBMCs, taken more than 4 days after vaccination. The clonotype comes from a man aged 50 to 60 who received an inactivated influenza vaccine. This chain connects TRBV6-2 or TRBV6-3 to TRBJ2-7; D is perhaps TRBD2 (6 bases). The CDR3 DNA sequence: TGTGCCAGCAAGGCGGGACCAACCTACGAGCAGTACTTC. Protein sequence: CASKAGPTYEQYF.